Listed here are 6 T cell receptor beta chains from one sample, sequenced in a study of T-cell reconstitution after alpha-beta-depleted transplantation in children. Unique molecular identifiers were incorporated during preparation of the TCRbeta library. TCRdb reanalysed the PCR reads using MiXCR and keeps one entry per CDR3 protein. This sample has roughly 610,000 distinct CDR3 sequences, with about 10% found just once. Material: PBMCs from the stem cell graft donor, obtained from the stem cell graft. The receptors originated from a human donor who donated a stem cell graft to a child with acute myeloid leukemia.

The CDR3 loop reads CASSSLTSGSSDEQFF. The CDR3 nucleotides are TGCGCCAGCAGCTCTCTAACTAGCGGGAGTTCGGATGAGCAGTTCTTC. The chain joins TRBV5-1 to TRBJ2-1; 11 bases align to TRBD2. The CDR3 runs 16 residues. V lost 3 bases and J lost 8; bases outside the gene matches: 10. In germline, CDR1 is SGHRS, CDR2 YFSETQ.

CDR3 bases: TGTGCCAGCGGTTCGGGGGCGGGAGGCCCCACTGCGCAGTATTTT. Translation gives CASGSGAGGPTAQYF. The chain couples TRBV7-2 to TRBJ2-3; 8 bases map to TRBD2. This CDR3 contains 15 residues. Trimming at V came to 8 bases and at J to 10 bases, leaving 17 bases not matched to a gene. The V gene's germline CDR1 is SGHTA and CDR2 FQGNSA. The full variable domain, with the rest looked up from reference TRBV7-2 and TRBJ2-3, is GAGVSQSPSNKVTEKGKDVELRCDPISGHTALYWYRQSLGQGLEFLIYFQGNSAPDKSGLPSDRFSAERTGGSVSTLTIQRTQQEDSAVYLCASGSGAGGPTAQYFGPGTRLTVL.

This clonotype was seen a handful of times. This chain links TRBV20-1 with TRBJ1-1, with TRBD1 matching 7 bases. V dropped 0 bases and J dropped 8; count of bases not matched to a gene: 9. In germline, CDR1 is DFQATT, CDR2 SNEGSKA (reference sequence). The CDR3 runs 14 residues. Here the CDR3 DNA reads TGCAGTGCTAGAGATCTCCGGAGGGGGCTCGAAGCTTTCTTT. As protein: CSARDLRRGLEAFF.

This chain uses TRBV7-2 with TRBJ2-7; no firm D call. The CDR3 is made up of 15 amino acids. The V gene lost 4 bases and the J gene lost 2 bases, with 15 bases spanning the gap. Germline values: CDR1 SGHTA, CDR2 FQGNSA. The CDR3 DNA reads TGTGCCAGCAGCTACCCTGGATCGCCCACCTACGAGCAGTACTTC. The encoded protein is CASSYPGSPTYEQYF.

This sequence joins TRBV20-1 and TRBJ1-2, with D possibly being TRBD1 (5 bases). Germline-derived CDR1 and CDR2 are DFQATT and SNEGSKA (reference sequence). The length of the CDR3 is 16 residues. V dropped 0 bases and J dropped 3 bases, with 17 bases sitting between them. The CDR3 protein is CSARDLLGREDYGYTF. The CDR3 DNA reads TGCAGTGCTAGAGATCTCTTGGGCAGGGAAGACTATGGCTACACCTTC.

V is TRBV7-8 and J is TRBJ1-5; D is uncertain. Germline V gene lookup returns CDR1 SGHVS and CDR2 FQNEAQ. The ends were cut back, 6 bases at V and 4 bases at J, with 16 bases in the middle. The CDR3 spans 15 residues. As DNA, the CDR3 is TGTGCCAGCAGTTTACCGGGAGGAGGGAATCAGCCCCAGCATTTT. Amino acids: CASSLPGGGNQPQHF.